The 8 T cell receptor beta chains presented below share a single source sample, sequenced in a study of blood T cell repertoires in COVID-19 (dated by TCRdb to 2018 to 2021). Library creation used the immunoSEQ multiplex PCR assay. TCRdb stores this immuneACCESS table with in-frame sequences only. Part of the clones is absent; in the studies checked, under half of the shortfall reflects unresolved V genes, and no reason is known for the rest. This sample holds 150,000 to 190,000 clones; 84% were observed only once. The ten largest clones take up just over 9.5% of the sample. Sequenced input: peripheral blood. The receptors derive from a woman aged 50 to 65 with acute or convalescent COVID-19.

The chain joins TRBV5-1 to TRBJ1-2, with 7 bases lining up with TRBD1. With 4 bases clipped from V and 6 bases from J, the junction kept 12 bases outside the gene matches. CDR3 length equals 15 residues. Germline V gene lookup returns CDR1 SGHRS and CDR2 YFSETQ. CDR3 residues: CASSDRVTGEDGYTF. The CDR3 DNA is TGCGCCAGCAGCGATCGAGTTACAGGGGAGGATGGCTACACCTTC.

The chain combines TRBV11-3 with TRBJ1-3, with 7 bases matching TRBD1. Unmatched junction bases numbered 7, after V lost 4 bases and J lost 1 base. The CDR3 covers 16 residues. CDR1 and CDR2 from the germline V gene are SGHNT and YENEEA. CDR3 nucleotide sequence: TGTGCCAGCAGCTGCACGACAGGGCCATCTGGAAACACCATATATTTT. Translating it yields CASSCTTGPSGNTIYF. The full variable domain, its missing parts supplied by reference TRBV11-3 and TRBJ1-3, is EAGVVQSPRYKIIEKKQPVAFWCNPISGHNTLYWYLQNLGQGPELLIRYENEEAVDDSQLPKDRFSAERLKGVDSTLKIQPAELGDSAVYLCASSCTTGPSGNTIYFGEGSWLTVV.

This clone appeared once. The rearrangement joins TRBV19 to TRBJ2-3; D gene uncertain. Germline CDR1 reads LNHDA; CDR2 reads SQIVND (reference sequence). The CDR3 spans 13 residues. With 1 base removed from V and 2 bases from J, the gap between germline ends came to 4 bases. The DNA of the CDR3 is TGTGCCAGTAGTATAGCAAACACAGATACGCAGTATTTT. Translating it yields CASSIANTDTQYF.

The chain recombines TRBV6-5 with TRBJ2-7, with 8 bases aligning to TRBD1. CDR3 length: 14 residues. With V trimmed by 6 bases and J by 3 bases, 7 bases remained unmatched. CDR1 is MNHEY and CDR2 is SVGAGI in the germline V gene. This chain's CDR3 is CASSLGQGGYEQYF. CDR3 nucleotide sequence: TGTGCCAGCAGCCTAGGACAGGGAGGCTACGAGCAGTACTTC.

J is TRBJ2-6 and V is TRBV19; possibly TRBD2 for D (5 bases). This CDR3 has 15 residues. With 5 bases removed from V and 0 bases from J, the gap between germline ends came to 8 bases. The germline V gene has CDR1 LNHDA and CDR2 SQIVND (reference sequence). The CDR3 spells CASSDGNSGANVLTF. The CDR3 region has the DNA TGTGCCAGTAGTGACGGGAACTCTGGGGCCAACGTCCTGACTTTC.

The chain has TRBV5-6 and TRBJ1-6; 8 bases align to TRBD1. The CDR3 consists of 14 residues. Trimming took 7 bases from V and 13 from J; bases not matched to a gene: 13. CDR1 SGHDT and CDR2 YYEEEE come from the germline V gene. Here the CDR3 reads CASLGRQGRLPLHF. The CDR3 coding sequence is TGTGCCAGCCTGGGAAGACAGGGGCGTTTGCCCCTCCACTTT.

The V call is TRBV12-5, the J call TRBJ1-2, with 7 bases lining up with TRBD1. Germline values: CDR1 LGHNT, CDR2 FRNRAP. The CDR3 is 15 residues long. The V and J ends lost 5 bases and 6 bases, in that order; junction bases with no gene match: 12. The CDR3 reads CASGPPRTGVDGYTF. The CDR3 region has the DNA TGTGCTAGTGGTCCGCCCAGGACAGGAGTCGATGGCTACACCTTC.

In its sample, this clone was seen once. This chain connects TRBV28 to TRBJ2-2; D is ambiguous. The V gene's germline CDR1 is MDHEN and CDR2 SYDVKM. V dropped 6 bases and J dropped 6 bases, with 14 bases sitting between them. This CDR3 is built from 14 residues. CDR3 residues: CASRPLGPSGELFF. For the CDR3, the DNA is TGTGCCAGCAGACCGTTGGGCCCGTCCGGGGAGCTGTTTTTT.